Given below is one T cell receptor (beta chain) in context. This sample is part of a study of cytomegalovirus exposure and HLA in healthy donors. Trimming removed 1 base from V and 3 bases from J, with 18 bases in between. The CDR3 has 17 residues. Germline V CDR1 and CDR2: KGHSH, LQKENI. The PCR used 60 Vbeta and 13 Jbeta primers. Profiled with immunoSEQ multiplex PCR; TCRdb holds only in-frame clones, not every one. The profile covers approximately 170,000 clones, with 65% to 85% appearing a single time and roughly 4.5% taken by the ten largest. The chain couples TRBV18 to TRBJ1-2, with D unclear. The origin of this receptor is a woman aged 45-65 years in good health and CMV-seropositive. The sequenced sample consisted of PBMCs. The CDR3 region is CASSPQRLRGVDYGYTF. The DNA of the CDR3 is TGTGCCAGCTCACCACAACGTTTGAGAGGAGTGGACTATGGCTACACCTTC.